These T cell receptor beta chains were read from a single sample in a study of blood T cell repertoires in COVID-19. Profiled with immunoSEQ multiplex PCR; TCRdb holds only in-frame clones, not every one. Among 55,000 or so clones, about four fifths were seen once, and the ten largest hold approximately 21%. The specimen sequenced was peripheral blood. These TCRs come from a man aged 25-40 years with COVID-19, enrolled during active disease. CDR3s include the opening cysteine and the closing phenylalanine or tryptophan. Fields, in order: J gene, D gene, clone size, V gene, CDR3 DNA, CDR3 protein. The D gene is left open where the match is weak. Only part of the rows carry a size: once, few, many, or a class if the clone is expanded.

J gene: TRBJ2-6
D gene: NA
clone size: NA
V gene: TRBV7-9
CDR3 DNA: TGTGCCAGCAGCTCAGTGGAAACGGGACAACGCAACGTCCTGACTTTC
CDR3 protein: CASSSVETGQRNVLTF

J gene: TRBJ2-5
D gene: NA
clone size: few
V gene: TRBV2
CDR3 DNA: TGTGCCAGCAGTGACAGGGCTAATCGGTGGACCCAGTACTTC
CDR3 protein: CASSDRANRWTQYF

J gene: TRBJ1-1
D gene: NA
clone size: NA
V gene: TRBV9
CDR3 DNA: TGTGCCAGCAGCGTAGTAGCACAGGGCAACACTGAAGCTTTCTTT
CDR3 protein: CASSVVAQGNTEAFF

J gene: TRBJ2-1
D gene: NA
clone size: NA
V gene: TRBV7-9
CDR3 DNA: TGTGCCAGCAGCTATCCCTTACTCAATGAGCAGTTCTTC
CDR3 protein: CASSYPLLNEQFF

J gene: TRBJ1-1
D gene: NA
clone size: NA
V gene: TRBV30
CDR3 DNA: TGTGCCTGGAGTGCAGGGGCATTCAACACTGAAGCTTTCTTT
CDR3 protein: CAWSAGAFNTEAFF

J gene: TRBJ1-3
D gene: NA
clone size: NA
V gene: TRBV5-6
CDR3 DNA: TGTGCCAGCAGCTTGGGGGCGGGAGTCGCTGGAAACACCATATATTTT
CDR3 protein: CASSLGAGVAGNTIYF

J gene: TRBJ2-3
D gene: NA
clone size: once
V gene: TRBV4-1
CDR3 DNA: TGCGCCAGCAGCCAACCCCAGGGCCCTACGCAGTATTTT
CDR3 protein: CASSQPQGPTQYF

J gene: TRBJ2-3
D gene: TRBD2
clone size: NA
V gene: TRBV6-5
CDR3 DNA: TGTGCCAGCAGTTACGGGGGGGGTCTCACAGATACGCAGTATTTT
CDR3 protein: CASSYGGGLTDTQYF

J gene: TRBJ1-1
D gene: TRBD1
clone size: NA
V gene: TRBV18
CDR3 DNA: TGTGCCAGCTCACCAGAAGGGGGCGCGAGGACTGAAGCTTTCTTT
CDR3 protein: CASSPEGGARTEAFF

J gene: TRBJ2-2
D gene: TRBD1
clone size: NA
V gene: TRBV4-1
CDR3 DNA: TGCGCCAGCAGCTCATCAGGGGGCAGGGACACCGGGGAGCTGTTTTTT
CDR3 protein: CASSSSGGRDTGELFF

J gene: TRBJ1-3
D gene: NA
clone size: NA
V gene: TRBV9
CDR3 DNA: TGTGCCAGCAGTCTACAGAACACTGGAAACACCATATATTTT
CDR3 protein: CASSLQNTGNTIYF

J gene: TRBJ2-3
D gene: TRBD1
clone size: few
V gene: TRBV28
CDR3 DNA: TGTGCCAGCATCCCAGGCGGGACAGGGGTGCCAGATACGCAGTATTTT
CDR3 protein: CASIPGGTGVPDTQYF

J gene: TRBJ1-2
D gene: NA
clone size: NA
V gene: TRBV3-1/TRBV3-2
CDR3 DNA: TGTGCCAGCAGCCCCTCCGGGGGTCCTAACTATGGCTACACCTTC
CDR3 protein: CASSPSGGPNYGYTF

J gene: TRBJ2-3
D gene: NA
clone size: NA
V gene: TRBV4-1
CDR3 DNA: TGCGCCAGCAGCCAAGTTGAGTCCCCGGGAGATACGCAGTATTTT
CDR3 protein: CASSQVESPGDTQYF

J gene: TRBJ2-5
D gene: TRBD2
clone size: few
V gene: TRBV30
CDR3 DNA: TGTGCCTGGAGTGGTACTAGCGGGGTACTCCAAGAGACCCAGTACTTC
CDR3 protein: CAWSGTSGVLQETQYF